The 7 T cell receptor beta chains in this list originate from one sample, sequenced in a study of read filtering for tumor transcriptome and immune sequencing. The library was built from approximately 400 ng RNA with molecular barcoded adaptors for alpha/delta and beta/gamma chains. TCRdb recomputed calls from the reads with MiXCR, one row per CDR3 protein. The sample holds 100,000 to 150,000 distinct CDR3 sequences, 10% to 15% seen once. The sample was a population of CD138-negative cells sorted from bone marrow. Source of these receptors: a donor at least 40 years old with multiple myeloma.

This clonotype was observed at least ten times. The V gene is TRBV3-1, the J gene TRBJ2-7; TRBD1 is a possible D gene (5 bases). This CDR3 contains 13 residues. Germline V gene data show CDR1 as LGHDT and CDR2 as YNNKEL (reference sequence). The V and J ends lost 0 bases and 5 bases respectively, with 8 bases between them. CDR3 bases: TGTGCCAGCAGCCAAGAGGAAGGGGACGAGCAGTACTTC. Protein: CASSQEEGDEQYF.

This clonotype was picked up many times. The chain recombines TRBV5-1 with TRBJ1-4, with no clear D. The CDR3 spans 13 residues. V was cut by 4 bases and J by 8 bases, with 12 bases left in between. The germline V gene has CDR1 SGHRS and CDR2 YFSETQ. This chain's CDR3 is CASSRAGGEKLFF. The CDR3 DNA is TGCGCCAGCAGCCGGGCGGGTGGAGAAAAACTGTTTTTT.

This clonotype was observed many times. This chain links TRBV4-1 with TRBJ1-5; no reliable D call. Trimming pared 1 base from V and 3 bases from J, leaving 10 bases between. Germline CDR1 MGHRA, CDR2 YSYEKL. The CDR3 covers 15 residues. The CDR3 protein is CASSQGRGVNQPQHF. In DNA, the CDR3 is TGCGCCAGCAGCCAAGGGCGAGGCGTCAATCAGCCCCAGCATTTT.

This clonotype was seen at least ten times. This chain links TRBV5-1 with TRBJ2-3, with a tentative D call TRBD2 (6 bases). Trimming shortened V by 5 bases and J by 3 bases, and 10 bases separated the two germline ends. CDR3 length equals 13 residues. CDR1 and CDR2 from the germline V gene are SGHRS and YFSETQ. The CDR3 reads CASRPGVTDTQYF. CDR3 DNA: TGCGCCAGCAGGCCGGGAGTTACAGATACGCAGTATTTT.

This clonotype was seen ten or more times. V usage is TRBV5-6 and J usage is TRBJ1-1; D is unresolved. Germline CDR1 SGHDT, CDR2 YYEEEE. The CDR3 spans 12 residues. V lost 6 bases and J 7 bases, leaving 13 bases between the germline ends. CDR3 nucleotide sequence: TGTGCCAGCAACCGGGGAGTAGGTGAAGCTTTCTTT. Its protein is CASNRGVGEAFF.

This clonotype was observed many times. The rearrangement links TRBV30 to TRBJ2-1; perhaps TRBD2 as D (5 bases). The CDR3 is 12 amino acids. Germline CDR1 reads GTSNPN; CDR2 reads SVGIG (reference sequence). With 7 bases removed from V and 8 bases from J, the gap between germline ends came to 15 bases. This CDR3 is CAYGISRYEQFF. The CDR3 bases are TGTGCCTACGGGATTAGTAGGTATGAGCAGTTCTTC. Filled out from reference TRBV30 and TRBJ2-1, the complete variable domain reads SQTIHQWPATLVQPVGSPLSLECTVEGTSNPNLYWYRQAAGRGLQLLFYSVGIGQISSEVPQNLSASRPQDRQFILSSKKLLLSDSGFYLCAYGISRYEQFFGPGTRLTVL.

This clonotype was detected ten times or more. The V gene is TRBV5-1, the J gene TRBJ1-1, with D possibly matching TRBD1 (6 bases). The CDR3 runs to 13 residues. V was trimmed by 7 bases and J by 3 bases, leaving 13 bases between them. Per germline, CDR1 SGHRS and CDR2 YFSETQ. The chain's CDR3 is CASGGGQDTEAFF. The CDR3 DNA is TGCGCCAGCGGCGGGGGGCAAGACACTGAAGCTTTCTTT. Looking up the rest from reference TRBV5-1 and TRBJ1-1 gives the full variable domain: KAGVTQTPRYLIKTRGQQVTLSCSPISGHRSVSWYQQTPGQGLQFLFEYFSETQRNKGNFPGRFSGRQFSNSRSEMNVSTLELGDSALYLCASGGGQDTEAFFGQGTRLTVV.